This TCR beta chain emerged from a study of T-cell reconstitution after alpha-beta-depleted transplantation in children. Study conclusions and caveats: The high TCRbeta diversity at day 60 in some patients came from surviving recipient T cells and thymic progenitors. By one year post-transplant, T-cell counts and diversity largely arose from T cells that were newly produced.

Unique molecular identifiers featured in how the TCRbeta library was prepared. Using its own MiXCR run on the PCR reads, TCRdb lists one record per CDR3 protein. The data contain fewer than 550,000 distinct CDR3 sequences, about an eighth of them seen just once; the ten biggest clones take up around 13%. A word on this clonotype: Its antigen is currently unknown.

Germline V gene data show CDR1 as SGHVS and CDR2 as FQNEAQ. Deletions cut 3 bases from V and 6 bases from J, with 12 bases between. The length of the CDR3 is 13 residues. This receptor was taken from a female patient between 2 and 15 years old who had a stem cell transplant for aplastic anemia, so the T cells may come from the graft donor. J is TRBJ2-7 and V is TRBV7-8; D might be TRBD1 (5 bases). The material sequenced was PBMCs, mostly from graft donor cells, taken 180 days after TCRalphabeta/CD19-depleted stem cell transplant. The CDR3 protein is CASSFNERGEQYF. As DNA, the CDR3 is TGTGCCAGCAGCTTTAATGAAAGGGGCGAGCAGTACTTC. Complete variable domain (other parts from reference TRBV7-8 and TRBJ2-7): GAGVSQSPRYKVAKRGQDVALRCDPISGHVSLFWYQQALGQGPEFLTYFQNEAQLDKSGLPSDRFFAERPEGSVSTLKIQRTQQEDSAVYLCASSFNERGEQYFGPGTRLTVT.